This T cell receptor beta chain appears in the sequencing data of a study of blood T cells in healthy people across ages (dated by TCRdb to the mid-2010s). With regard to the full study: In model experiments, template switching captured roughly one uniquely barcoded TCR beta cDNA molecule for every two T cells. Donors were grouped into four age groups: young (average 16 years), middle-aged (39), aged (over 55) and long-lived (about 89). To track age-related changes in TCR beta repertoire diversity, the study relied on deep sequencing normalized with unique cDNA molecular identifiers. To avoid experimental bias, donors of different ages were distributed randomly across sequencing lanes. The study analyzed two additional independent replicas of 1 million unique cDNA reads from the same blood draw for two donors, one aged 18 to 30 and one aged 80 or older. Study-level results and caveats: There was a strong correlation between observed TCR beta diversity and the percentage of naive T cells measured by flow cytometry. Bulk unsorted PBMC profiling prevented conclusive comparison of naive and antigen-experienced compartments. As age increased, observed TCR beta diversity per million T cells dropped in a roughly linear way, and a significant reduction was already evident by age 40. Total diversity estimates from one million sequenced T cells were considered lower bounds and underestimates. Compared with the aged group, the long-lived group had more naive CD4+ T cells, fewer expanded clones and increased TCR diversity, a pattern suggesting age selection. Because the CMV infection status of the donors was unknown, age-related changes in expanded clonotypes may potentially have been confounded.

Systemically healthy Caucasian individuals from Russia, roughly 40 in total and aged roughly 6 to 95 years, were included as donors. About 10 milliliters of peripheral blood were collected from each donor into EDTA-treated Vacutainer tubes. Ficoll-Paque density-gradient centrifugation was used to isolate PBMCs, with at least 6 million per sample. Total RNA, at least 6 micrograms per sample, was extracted from PBMCs with Trizol reagent. For every donor, an aliquot of PBMCs went through flow cytometry to measure the percentages of naive CD45RAhigh/CD27high T cells. This clonotype was detected a few times. Its recognized antigen is unknown. Base qualities are missing; no much larger clone stands one base away. Libraries were constructed by 5' RACE. Data came from an Illumina HiSeq 2500. A second about 7 to 11 cycle PCR used a sample-barcoded 5' primer and a J-beta primer mix. A template-switch 5' adaptor carrying 12 random nucleotides introduced a unique molecular identifier onto each TCR beta cDNA molecule. Each sample yielded at least 2.5 million CDR3-containing paired-end reads. All of the RNA was converted into first-strand cDNA using the Mint cDNA synthesis kit, with a TRBC-specific oligonucleotide serving as the primer. After uracil-DNA glycosylase treatment, a first 18-cycle PCR used universal primers M1SS and BC2_uni_R on all cDNA. The study's processing was this. For normalization, 1 million high-quality reads, each with a distinct molecular identifier, were randomly selected from each sample. Instead of being binned into consensus sequences, reads with shared molecular identifiers were discarded. CDR3 identification, clonotype clustering and error correction used MiTCR with a Q25 quality threshold and the strictest error-elimination algorithm. A nonparametric unseen species model with Euler transformation was used to estimate lower-bound total TCR beta diversity. In-frame beta chains were kept once TCRdb had trimmed the public reads at Q25 with fastp and called clones with MiXCR. All rows with the same CDR3 protein become a single entry with the most common DNA and genes. TCRdb's processing, not the authors' own work, is the source of the V and J calls. The sample records fewer than 900,000 distinct CDR3 sequences, around 49% of which are singletons. The ten largest account for about a third of the sample.

From the cysteine up to the phenylalanine, the CDR3 has a length of 17 residues. Only the CDR3 DNA is retained, 51 bases long and in frame from the first base. CDR1 MDHEN and CDR2 SYDVKM were looked up in the germline V gene. A distance of 18 bases separates the germline ends of V and J, which lose 5 bases and 0 bases respectively. Recombination connected TRBV28 to TRBJ2-3; no D gene is confidently identified. Material: blood. The origin of this receptor is a woman aged 55-70 years in good health. The CDR3 sequence is CASSRPWTITSTDTQYF. The base sequence is TGTGCCAGCAGTCGCCCCTGGACCATAACTAGCACAGATACGCAGTATTTT. With the rest looked up from the reference TRBV28 and TRBJ2-3 genes rather than sequenced, the full variable domain is DVKVTQSSRYLVKRTGEKVFLECVQDMDHENMFWYRQDPGLGLRLIYFSYDVKMKEKGDIPEGYSVSREKKERFSLILESASTNQTSMYLCASSRPWTITSTDTQYFGPGTRLTVL.